The 19 T cell receptor beta chains presented below share a single source sample, sequenced in a study of T cells in Graves' hyperthyroidism and ophthalmopathy. There were TCR beta CDR3 regions amplified from RNA transcripts. HTBI primers were used for first-round RT-PCR of the TCR CDR3. TCRdb re-called the multiplex PCR reads with MiXCR, one entry per CDR3 protein. The table includes about 250,000 distinct CDR3 sequences, approximately 14% detected once. What was sequenced was blood. The receptor set was obtained from a woman aged 45-60 years with Graves' hyperthyroidism that later progressed to Graves' ophthalmopathy.

This clonotype was recorded at least ten times. Here the CDR3 DNA reads TGTGCCAGCAGCCGGTGGACCCAAGCCTACGAGCAGTACTTC. Translated: CASSRWTQAYEQYF. The chain has TRBV3-1 and TRBJ2-7; no clear D. V shed 4 bases and J shed 2 bases, with 12 bases lying between them. The germline V gene has CDR1 LGHDT and CDR2 YNNKEL (reference sequence). The CDR3 has 14 residues.

This clonotype was observed at least ten times. Written as DNA, the CDR3 is TGTGCCAGCAGTTACATGCGGACGGGGCTCCTCGCTGAAGCTTTCTTT. This sequence encodes CASSYMRTGLLAEAFF. V and J are TRBV6-5 and TRBJ1-1; a weak D match, TRBD1 (5 bases). V was trimmed by 2 bases and J by 6 bases, leaving 19 bases between them. In germline, CDR1 is MNHEY, CDR2 SVGAGI. This CDR3 has 16 amino acids.

This clonotype occurred once. The chain uses TRBV19 and TRBJ1-5; TRBD1 aligns across 7 bases. The CDR3 totals 14 residues. Germline CDR1 reads LNHDA; CDR2 reads SQIVND (reference sequence). The trim removed 6 bases at V and 4 bases at J, leaving 6 bases unmatched. CDR3: CASRLDRINQPQHF. CDR3 bases: TGTGCCAGTAGGTTGGACAGGATTAATCAGCCCCAGCATTTT.

At least ten counts were recorded for this clonotype. The chain recombines TRBV28 with TRBJ2-1; the match to TRBD2 covers 7 bases. V shed 2 bases, J shed 7 bases, and the junction held 8 bases outside the gene matches. The CDR3 is 15 amino acids. Per the germline V gene, CDR1 is MDHEN and CDR2 is SYDVKM. CDR3 sequence: CASSLAPAGANEQFF. CDR3 DNA sequence: TGTGCCAGCAGTTTAGCTCCGGCGGGAGCGAATGAGCAGTTCTTC.

This sequence joins TRBV11-2 and TRBJ2-1; D is unresolved. Germline V CDR1 and CDR2: SGHAT, FQNNGV. The CDR3 is 13 amino acids. The ends were cut back, 1 base at V and 8 bases at J, with 9 bases in the middle. The CDR3 sequence is CASSLGQVDEQFF. The CDR3 DNA reads TGTGCCAGCAGCTTAGGTCAGGTCGATGAGCAGTTCTTC. The variable domain in full, with the rest retrieved from reference TRBV11-2 and TRBJ2-1, is EAGVAQSPRYKIIEKRQSVAFWCNPISGHATLYWYQQILGQGPKLLIQFQNNGVVDDSQLPKDRFSAERLKGVDSTLKIQPAKLEDSAVYLCASSLGQVDEQFFGPGTRLTVL.

This clonotype was recorded at least ten times. V is TRBV27 and J is TRBJ1-5; no reliable D call. With 7 bases removed from V and 7 bases from J, the gap between germline ends came to 14 bases. The CDR3 extends over 13 amino acids. Germline CDR1 is MNHEY and CDR2 is SMNVEV (reference sequence). The chain's CDR3 is CASTWTAGQPQHF. The DNA of the CDR3 is TGTGCCAGCACTTGGACCGCGGGGCAGCCCCAGCATTTT.

This clonotype was recorded many times. V gene TRBV28 combines with J gene TRBJ2-3; a weak D match, TRBD2 (5 bases). From germline, CDR1 is MDHEN and CDR2 SYDVKM. V was clipped by 0 bases and J by 5 bases, with 12 bases between them. The CDR3 totals 15 residues. CDR3 coding DNA: TGTGCCAGCAGTTTATGGAGGGCAGACGGAGATACGCAGTATTTT. Translation gives CASSLWRADGDTQYF.

This clonotype has ten or more counts. The junction differs from germline at one of its ends, possibly a read error. The chain combines TRBV7-9 with TRBJ2-1; 10 bases match TRBD2. This CDR3 region has 13 residues. Germline V gene sequence: CDR1 SEHNR, CDR2 FQNEAQ (reference sequence). CDR3: CASSLAGEGEQFF. The DNA for the CDR3 is TGTGCCAGCAGCCTAGCGGGAGAGGGTGAGCAGTTCTTC.

This clonotype was observed at least ten times. V gene TRBV20-1 combines with J gene TRBJ2-2; 8 bases align to TRBD2. Germline CDR1 reads DFQATT; CDR2 reads SNEGSKA (reference sequence). The CDR3 runs to 17 residues. J lost 7 bases, V lost 1 base, and 14 bases had no gene match. For the CDR3, the DNA is TGCAGTGCTAGAGGGGAGAGGTTAGCGGGATTCGGCGGGGAGCTGTTTTTT. This codes for CSARGERLAGFGGELFF.

This clonotype was counted only a few times. A much larger clonotype is one base distant, so this may be a read error. V and J are TRBV3-1 and TRBJ2-1, with D perhaps TRBD1 (5 bases). This CDR3 spans 14 amino acids. The germline CDR1 and CDR2 sequences are LGHDT and YNNKEL (reference sequence). The CDR3 region is CACSQGAGSNEQFF. In nucleotides, the CDR3 is TGTGCCTGCAGCCAAGGGGCCGGAAGCAATGAGCAGTTCTTC.

In its sample, this clonotype was seen many times. This sequence joins TRBV5-1 and TRBJ2-7; a weak D match, TRBD2 (6 bases). With 4 bases removed from V and 2 bases from J, the gap between germline ends came to 10 bases. The germline V gene has CDR1 SGHRS and CDR2 YFSETQ. The CDR3 extends over 13 amino acids. The DNA of the CDR3 is TGCGCCAGCAGCGGGACTCTAGCCTACGAGCAGTACTTC. Translated, it gives CASSGTLAYEQYF.

This clonotype has more than one count but fewer than ten. The rearrangement links TRBV2 to TRBJ2-1, with 9 bases fitting TRBD2. Germline CDR1 and CDR2: SNHLY and FYNNEI. The V segment lost 3 bases and the J segment 9 bases; nucleotides outside the gene matches: 12. The CDR3 has 16 residues. The CDR3 bases are TGTGCCAGCAGTGAGATAGCGGGAGAGATCCGATCTGAGCAGTTCTTC. Its translation is CASSEIAGEIRSEQFF.

This clonotype came up a few times. The gene calls are TRBV5-1 and TRBJ2-5; D not resolved. V shed 2 bases and J shed 3 bases, with 5 bases lying between them. This CDR3 comprises 12 residues. The germline V gene encodes CDR1 SGHRS and CDR2 YFSETQ. The CDR3 is CASSLPEETQYF. CDR3 nucleotide sequence: TGCGCCAGCAGCTTACCCGAAGAGACCCAGTACTTC.

This clonotype was counted a few times. The genes are TRBV5-4 and TRBJ2-7; 9 bases agree with TRBD2. The trim removed 2 bases at V and 7 bases at J, leaving 7 bases unmatched. There are 14 residues in the CDR3. Germline loops: CDR1 SGHNT, CDR2 YYREEE (reference sequence). CDR3 sequence (DNA): TGTGCCAGCAGCTTTGGTAGCGGGAGAGGGGAGCAGTACTTC. Translation gives CASSFGSGRGEQYF. The full variable domain, rest sourced from reference TRBV5-4 and TRBJ2-7, is ETGVTQSPTHLIKTRGQQVTLRCSSQSGHNTVSWYQQALGQGPQFIFQYYREEENGRGNFPPRFSGLQFPNYSSELNVNALELDDSALYLCASSFGSGRGEQYFGPGTRLTVT.

On this clonotype: Just one base apart from a much larger clone, this may be a read error. The rearrangement uses TRBV12-3 or TRBV12-4 and TRBJ1-5; D is uncertain. The CDR3 consists of 13 residues. This chain's CDR3 is CVSSLGQPGAQHF. In DNA, the CDR3 is TGTGTCAGCAGTTTAGGTCAGCCGGGAGCCCAGCATTTT.

The gene calls are TRBV28 and TRBJ1-5, with 7 nucleotides matching TRBD1. Germline V gene data show CDR1 as MDHEN and CDR2 as SYDVKM. Germline trimming cut 3 bases from V and 9 bases from J; bases unmatched to any gene: 14. This CDR3 is 16 amino acids long. DNA of the CDR3: TGTGCCAGCAGTTTGTGGAAAGGGGGCGCGAGAAGGCCCCAGCATTTT. This translates into CASSLWKGGARRPQHF.

At least ten counts were recorded for this clonotype. This rearrangement joins TRBV2 to TRBJ2-1; D is ambiguous. The germline V gene has CDR1 SNHLY and CDR2 FYNNEI. V lost 4 bases and J lost 4, with 2 bases in between. This CDR3 is built from 11 residues. Here the CDR3 DNA reads TGTGCCAGCAGTGTATACAATGAGCAGTTCTTC. Translated: CASSVYNEQFF.

This clonotype came up a few times. The J gene is TRBJ1-1, the V gene TRBV5-1, with D tentatively TRBD1 (5 bases). CDR3 length equals 15 residues. Germline V CDR1 and CDR2: SGHRS, YFSETQ. V was trimmed by 1 base and J by 3 bases, leaving 13 bases between them. As DNA, the CDR3 is TGCGCCAGCAGCTTGCCTTTGGACATCTACACTGAAGCTTTCTTT. Its protein is CASSLPLDIYTEAFF. Supplemented by reference TRBV5-1 and TRBJ1-1, the full variable domain reads KAGVTQTPRYLIKTRGQQVTLSCSPISGHRSVSWYQQTPGQGLQFLFEYFSETQRNKGNFPGRFSGRQFSNSRSEMNVSTLELGDSALYLCASSLPLDIYTEAFFGQGTRLTVV.

This clonotype has a count of ten or more. The J gene is TRBJ2-2, the V gene TRBV3-1; D is unresolved. The V end was cut by 1 base, the J end by 6 bases, with 6 bases between. Looked up from germline, CDR1 is LGHDT and CDR2 is YNNKEL (reference sequence). This CDR3 is built from 13 residues. CDR3 protein: CASSQAAAGELFF. The CDR3 DNA sequence: TGTGCCAGCAGCCAAGCGGCAGCCGGGGAGCTGTTTTTT.